The 28 T cell receptor beta chains below come from one sample, sequenced in a study of blood T cell repertoires in COVID-19. Sequenced by immunoSEQ multiplex PCR; TCRdb stores in-frame clones only, minus some. The sample includes around 250,000 clones, roughly 86% of them seen just once. The sample taken for sequencing was PBMCs or T cells enriched from blood (not recorded which). These receptors all stem from a woman aged 45 to 65 who had recovered from COVID-19.

This chain joins TRBV2 and TRBJ1-6; TRBD1 matches 8 bases. CDR1 is SNHLY and CDR2 is FYNNEI in the germline V gene. The V segment lost 3 bases and the J segment 7 bases; nucleotides outside the gene matches: 2. This CDR3 region has 14 residues. The CDR3 DNA reads as TGTGCCAGCAGTGAGACAGGGGAGAATTCACCCCTCCACTTT. Translated, it gives CASSETGENSPLHF.

The J gene is TRBJ1-2, the V gene TRBV29-1; TRBD1 matches 9 bases. CDR3 length: 14 residues. The germline V gene has CDR1 SQVTM and CDR2 ANQGSEA. Unmatched junction bases numbered 3, after V lost 2 bases and J lost 2 bases. CDR3 residues: CSVELGQGNYGYTF. The DNA for the CDR3 is TGCAGCGTTGAACTTGGACAGGGGAACTATGGCTACACCTTC.

This chain connects TRBV4-1 to TRBJ1-5, with no clear D. Germline assignment: CDR1 MGHRA and CDR2 YSYEKL. V shed 2 bases and J shed 1 base, with 9 bases lying between them. The CDR3 is made up of 15 amino acids. The CDR3 region is CASSQNQLSNQPQHF. The CDR3 nucleotides read TGCGCCAGCAGCCAAAATCAACTAAGCAATCAGCCCCAGCATTTT.

J is TRBJ1-4 and V is TRBV15; the D is unclear. The ends were cut back, 2 bases at V and 5 bases at J, with 15 bases in the middle. Germline CDR1 LNHNV, CDR2 YYDKDF (reference sequence). The CDR3 consists of 16 residues. CDR3 DNA: TGTGCCACCAGCAGACCCCGGGGAGGGCCGAATGAAAAACTGTTTTTT. Protein: CATSRPRGGPNEKLFF.

J is TRBJ2-4 and V is TRBV21-1; TRBD1, the table's D call, lacks a check against the DNA. TRBV21-1 constitutes a pseudogene. The CDR3 has 16 residues. The chain's CDR3 is CASSKVRDRAKNIQYF. Written as DNA, the CDR3 is TGTGCCAGCAGCAAGGTGAGGGACAGGGCCAAAAACATTCAGTACTTC.

This chain uses TRBV10-3 with TRBJ2-3; D is ambiguous. Germline V gives CDR1 ENHRY, CDR2 SYGVKD. The CDR3 has 13 amino acids. The V and J ends lost 7 bases and 2 bases respectively, with 10 bases between them. The CDR3 DNA is TGTGCCATCACGCTATCCCCCACAGATACGCAGTATTTT. It specifies CAITLSPTDTQYF.

V gene TRBV15 combines with J gene TRBJ2-1; 9 nucleotides align to TRBD2. Germline V gene sequence: CDR1 LNHNV, CDR2 YYDKDF (reference sequence). The CDR3 is 14 residues long. The V and J ends lost 7 bases and 4 bases, in that order; junction bases with no gene match: 5. CDR3 in amino acids: CATTGTSRYNEQFF. The CDR3, as DNA: TGTGCCACCACCGGGACTAGCAGATACAATGAGCAGTTCTTC.

The V and J genes are TRBV18 and TRBJ1-3; the D gene is possibly TRBD1 (6 bases). The V gene lost 8 bases and the J gene lost 4 bases, with 21 bases spanning the gap. The germline V gene encodes CDR1 KGHSH and CDR2 LQKENI. There are 16 residues in the CDR3. CDR3 bases: TGTGCCAGCCTCGGACAGCTAACGCAGGGAGGAAACACCATATATTTT. Protein product: CASLGQLTQGGNTIYF.

The chain joins TRBV10-3 to TRBJ1-5, with D perhaps TRBD1 (5 bases). CDR1 and CDR2 (germline): ENHRY, SYGVKD. The CDR3 is 13 amino acids. Trimming cost V 8 bases and J 7 bases, with 15 bases left between them. DNA for the CDR3: TGTGCCATCGGGAGGGATGGGGGGCAGCCCCAGCATTTT. Its protein product is CAIGRDGGQPQHF.

The rearrangement joins TRBV7-9 to TRBJ2-7; 7 nucleotides agree with TRBD2. CDR3 length: 13 residues. V shed 0 bases, J shed 13 bases, and the junction held 9 bases outside the gene matches. Germline V gives CDR1 SEHNR, CDR2 FQNEAQ (reference sequence). In DNA form, the CDR3 reads TGTGCCAGCAGCTTAGCGATGGGCGGGAGTGAATACTTC. It specifies CASSLAMGGSEYF.

The CDR3 region has the DNA TGTGCCAGCAGTCGCGATCGACAGGGAGGCTACACCTTC. Translated, it gives CASSRDRQGGYTF. The V and J genes are TRBV28 and TRBJ1-2, with 7 nucleotides matching TRBD1. Trimming took 5 bases from V and 8 from J; bases not matched to a gene: 8. Looked up from germline, CDR1 is MDHEN and CDR2 is SYDVKM. The CDR3 covers 13 residues.

This clone has just a few counts. CDR3 bases: TGTGCCAGCAGCCAGAGCGGGAACTCCTACGAGCAGTACTTC. It is translated as CASSQSGNSYEQYF. The V call is TRBV14, the J call TRBJ2-7; 7 positions match TRBD2. This CDR3 has 14 residues. Germline V gives CDR1 SGHDN, CDR2 FVKESK. V gave up 3 bases and J gave up 0 bases; unmatched junction bases: 2.

The chain links TRBV6-2 or TRBV6-3 to TRBJ2-1, with TRBD1 matching 8 bases. Trimming removed 5 bases from V and 6 bases from J; junction bases left unmatched: 12. Per the germline V gene, CDR1 is MNHEY and CDR2 is SVGEGT. The CDR3 consists of 16 residues. The CDR3 is CASSPADRDLVNEQFF. For the CDR3, the DNA is TGTGCCAGCAGTCCAGCGGACAGGGATCTTGTCAATGAGCAGTTCTTC.

The chain uses TRBV6-2 or TRBV6-3 and TRBJ2-1, with 13 positions matching TRBD2. The CDR3 is made up of 15 amino acids. V was pared by 5 bases and J by 9 bases, with 7 bases of the junction left unmatched. From germline, CDR1 is MNHEY and CDR2 SVGEGT. The DNA for the CDR3 is TGTGCCAGCAGTATCCCGACTAGCGGGAGGTTTGAGCAGTTCTTC. Translating gives CASSIPTSGRFEQFF.

The CDR3 DNA reads TGTGCCAGCAGTTATATCCCAGGGACTAGCTACGAGCAGTACTTC. Its protein is CASSYIPGTSYEQYF. The chain has TRBV6-2 or TRBV6-3 and TRBJ2-7; 8 bases align to TRBD2. V dropped 3 bases and J dropped 3; count of bases not matched to a gene: 7. CDR3 length: 15 residues. In germline, CDR1 is MNHEY, CDR2 SVGEGT.

The chain couples TRBV30 to TRBJ1-5, with 11 bases fitting TRBD1. CDR1 is GTSNPN and CDR2 is SVGIG in the germline V gene (reference sequence). Losses at the gene ends were 1 base for V and 4 bases for J; bases not matched to a gene: 12. The CDR3 consists of 18 residues. The CDR3 DNA follows: TGTGCCTGGAGTGAAGCCGGGACAGGGGGTATCTTTAATCAGCCCCAGCATTTT. This translates into CAWSEAGTGGIFNQPQHF.

The chain carries TRBV6-4 and TRBJ2-3; 10 positions match TRBD2. The length of the CDR3 is 15 residues. Germline V lookup: CDR1 MRHNA, CDR2 SNTAGT. Unmatched junction bases numbered 5, after V lost 5 bases and J lost 3 bases. CDR3 loop: CASSRLAGETDTQYF. CDR3 bases: TGTGCCAGCAGTAGGCTAGCGGGAGAGACAGATACGCAGTATTTT.

The chain couples TRBV7-8 to TRBJ1-5; D unresolved. Germline CDR1 and CDR2: SGHVS and FQNEAQ. Between the trimmed V and J ends, which lost 3 bases and 7 bases, there was a span of 10 bases. This CDR3 is built from 13 residues. Here the CDR3 reads CASSFSVRQPQHF. The CDR3 bases are TGTGCCAGCAGCTTCTCGGTTCGGCAGCCCCAGCATTTT.

The V and J genes are TRBV27 and TRBJ1-4, with 7 bases identical to TRBD1. Germline CDR1 and CDR2: MNHEY and SMNVEV (reference sequence). The V gene end was trimmed by 5 bases and the J gene end by 0 bases; junction bases not matched to a gene: 3. The CDR3 sequence is 15 residues long. This CDR3 is CASSLQGATNEKLFF. CDR3 DNA sequence: TGTGCCAGCAGTCTGCAGGGGGCAACTAATGAAAAACTGTTTTTT.

The chain carries TRBV28 and TRBJ1-1; TRBD1 agrees at 8 bases. Germline trimming cut 3 bases from V and 8 bases from J; bases unmatched to any gene: 11. Germline V lookup: CDR1 MDHEN, CDR2 SYDVKM. This CDR3 contains 15 residues. CDR3 nucleotide sequence: TGTGCCAGCAGTTTCCGGGTGACAGGGGTGCAGGAAGCTTTCTTT. Translating gives CASSFRVTGVQEAFF.

The chain recombines TRBV29-1 with TRBJ1-1; 7 bases align to TRBD1. The germline V gene has CDR1 SQVTM and CDR2 ANQGSEA. Germline trimming cut 4 bases from V and 4 bases from J; bases unmatched to any gene: 6. The CDR3 spans 13 residues. The CDR3 sequence: CSVGTGSSTEAFF. For the CDR3, the DNA is TGCAGCGTTGGGACAGGTTCTTCCACTGAAGCTTTCTTT. Full variable domain (outside the CDR3, taken from reference TRBV29-1 and TRBJ1-1): SAVISQKPSRDICQRGTSLTIQCQVDSQVTMMFWYRQQPGQSLTLIATANQGSEATYESGFVIDKFPISRPNLTFSTLTVSNMSPEDSSIYLCSVGTGSSTEAFFGQGTRLTVV.

The rearrangement uses TRBV11-2 and TRBJ1-4; possibly TRBD1 for D (5 bases). The length of the CDR3 is 14 residues. V was cut by 3 bases and J by 7 bases, with 12 bases left in between. Germline CDR1 reads SGHAT; CDR2 reads FQNNGV. CDR3 amino acids: CASSLGREGEKLFF. The CDR3, as DNA: TGTGCCAGCAGCTTGGGCAGGGAAGGTGAAAAACTGTTTTTT.

This chain joins TRBV6-2 or TRBV6-3 and TRBJ1-4; no clear D gene. This CDR3 comprises 11 residues. CDR1 is MNHEY, CDR2 SVGEGT, per germline. V shed 5 bases and J shed 12 bases, with 10 bases lying between them. The DNA of the CDR3 is TGTGCCAGCAGTGTGGAGGATCAACTGTTTTTT. It translates to CASSVEDQLFF.

The chain combines TRBV27 with TRBJ2-1; 15 bases are shared with TRBD2. This CDR3 comprises 17 residues. The V segment lost 2 bases and the J segment 8 bases; nucleotides outside the gene matches: 7. Germline-derived CDR1 and CDR2 are MNHEY and SMNVEV (reference sequence). The CDR3 reads CASSLGTSGGIVYEQFF. The CDR3 coding sequence is TGTGCCAGCAGTTTAGGGACTAGCGGGGGGATTGTATATGAGCAGTTCTTC.

This clone has a handful of counts. This rearrangement joins TRBV18 to TRBJ2-1, with TRBD1 identical over 8 bases. V lost 1 base and J lost 5; bases outside the gene matches: 4. Germline V gene data show CDR1 as KGHSH and CDR2 as LQKENI. The CDR3 runs to 15 residues. DNA of the CDR3: TGTGCCAGCTCACCACGACAGGGGTCTAACAATGAGCAGTTCTTC. It encodes CASSPRQGSNNEQFF.

This rearrangement joins TRBV20-1 to TRBJ2-5; D is unclear. CDR3 length: 11 amino acids. CDR1 and CDR2 from the germline V gene are DFQATT and SNEGSKA (reference sequence). Deletions cut 6 bases from V and 4 bases from J, with 9 bases between. The CDR3 is CSANSPETQYF. In DNA form, the CDR3 reads TGCAGTGCAAATAGTCCAGAGACCCAGTACTTC.

The chain employs TRBV6-5 and TRBJ1-2, with D perhaps TRBD1 (6 bases). The CDR3 is 15 residues long. The V gene lost 8 bases and the J gene lost 4 bases, with 20 bases spanning the gap. From germline, CDR1 is MNHEY and CDR2 SVGAGI. The CDR3 spells CASLGASGQIYGYTF. CDR3 in DNA: TGTGCCAGCTTAGGAGCCTCCGGACAGATCTATGGCTACACCTTC.

The J gene is TRBJ1-1, the V gene TRBV18; 10 nucleotides align to TRBD1. This CDR3 is 14 amino acids long. Germline CDR1 and CDR2: KGHSH and LQKENI. Trimming cost V 4 bases and J 4 bases; bases outside gene matches: 3. CDR3 sequence: CASSLGQGVTEAFF. The DNA of the CDR3 is TGTGCCAGCTCACTAGGACAGGGGGTCACTGAAGCTTTCTTT.